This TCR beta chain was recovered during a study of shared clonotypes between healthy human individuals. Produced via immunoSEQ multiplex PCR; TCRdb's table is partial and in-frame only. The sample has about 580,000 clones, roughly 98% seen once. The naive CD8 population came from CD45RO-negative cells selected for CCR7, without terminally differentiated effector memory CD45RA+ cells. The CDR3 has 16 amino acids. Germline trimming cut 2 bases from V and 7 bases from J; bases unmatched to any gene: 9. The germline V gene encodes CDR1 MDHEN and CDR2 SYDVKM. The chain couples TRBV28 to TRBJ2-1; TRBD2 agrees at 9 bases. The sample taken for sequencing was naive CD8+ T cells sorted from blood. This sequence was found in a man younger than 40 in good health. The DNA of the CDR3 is TGTGCCAGCAGTTTACGGGGTAGCGGGAGCGGTAATGAGCAGTTCTTC. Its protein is CASSLRGSGSGNEQFF.